This T cell receptor (beta chain) was profiled in a study of beta chain features in type 1 diabetes. Findings and caveats of the study: TCRB CDR3s from Type 1 diabetes patients were moderately but significantly shorter in all four CD4+ subsets.

The isolated RNA, all of it, was reverse transcribed, so expressed TCRB transcripts were what got sequenced. Sequencing was performed with immunoSEQ multiplex PCR; in TCRdb, only in-frame clones are kept and a portion is missing. The data show roughly 160,000 clones, roughly 7.1% seen once. The V gene lost 4 bases and the J gene lost 2 bases, with 20 bases spanning the gap. The germline V gene encodes CDR1 MDHEN and CDR2 SYDVKM. The CDR3 sequence is 17 residues long. A word on this clone: The antigen is undetermined.

The chain combines TRBV28 with TRBJ1-2; a weak D match, TRBD1 (5 bases). The sequenced sample was central memory CD4+ T cells from blood. This TCR was recovered from a woman aged 40 to 50 with type 1 diabetes. The CDR3 DNA reads as TGTGCCAGCAGTTCGGCCGGGACTCCGGCCCGCAACTATGGCTACACCTTC. It encodes CASSSAGTPARNYGYTF.